Following are 22 T cell receptor beta chains from one sample sequenced in a study of blood T cell repertoires in COVID-19. TCRdb keeps only in-frame clones here, not all; method: immunoSEQ multiplex PCR. The table has under 60,000 clones, around 79% seen once; the top ten hold around 19%. The sequenced sample consisted of peripheral blood. Receptors were obtained from a human donor with active or convalescent COVID-19. The donor label of this sample is uncertain.

The rearrangement links TRBV29-1 to TRBJ2-7; 14 bases align to TRBD2. Germline lookup yields CDR1 SQVTM and CDR2 ANQGSEA. The CDR3 is 15 residues long. V was clipped by 5 bases and J by 7 bases; unmatched bases: 10. As DNA, the CDR3 is TGCAGCGTTCTATCAGGGACTAGCGGGAGCGGGGAGCAGTACTTC. Translated, it gives CSVLSGTSGSGEQYF.

This clone was counted a single time. V gene TRBV7-2 combines with J gene TRBJ2-3; D unclear. Germline values: CDR1 SGHTA, CDR2 FQGNSA. This CDR3 has 15 amino acids. Trimming cost V 0 bases and J 1 base, with 8 bases left between them. The CDR3 DNA sequence: TGTGCCAGCAGCTTAGCCAGCGCCCGCACAGATACGCAGTATTTT. It yields the protein CASSLASARTDTQYF.

This clone has ten or more counts. The chain couples TRBV27 to TRBJ1-2; 10 bases are a match to TRBD1. Germline values: CDR1 MNHEY, CDR2 SMNVEV (reference sequence). This CDR3 has 14 amino acids. With V trimmed by 5 bases and J by 8 bases, 8 bases remained unmatched. CDR3 DNA: TGTGCCAGCAGTGCAGACAGGGGGCGAGGGGGCTACACCTTC. Amino acids: CASSADRGRGGYTF.

The chain links TRBV5-1 to TRBJ2-3; D gene unclear. Trimming removed 5 bases from V and 6 bases from J, with 10 bases in between. Germline V gene lookup returns CDR1 SGHRS and CDR2 YFSETQ. This CDR3 comprises 12 residues. As DNA, the CDR3 is TGCGCCAGCAGTCGGGTTGGGGATACGCAGTATTTT. This encodes CASSRVGDTQYF.

CDR3 nucleotide sequence: TGTGCCGCTGACGACAGGGGAACTAATGAAAAACTGTTTTTT. Translating it yields CAADDRGTNEKLFF. The rearrangement joins TRBV6-5 to TRBJ1-4; TRBD1 agrees at 8 bases. Germline V gives CDR1 MNHEY, CDR2 SVGAGI. There are 14 residues in the CDR3. Germline trimming cut 11 bases from V and 1 base from J; bases unmatched to any gene: 6.

The rearrangement uses TRBV5-1 and TRBJ2-3; 8 positions match TRBD2. Looked up from germline, CDR1 is SGHRS and CDR2 is YFSETQ. This CDR3 region has 16 residues. V gave up 0 bases and J gave up 1 base; unmatched junction bases: 4. The CDR3 loop reads CASSLVGGVRTDTQYF. The CDR3 DNA follows: TGCGCCAGCAGCTTGGTCGGGGGGGTCCGCACAGATACGCAGTATTTT.

This rearrangement joins TRBV4-1 to TRBJ1-2, with a tentative D call TRBD1 (5 bases). Germline V gives CDR1 MGHRA, CDR2 YSYEKL. This CDR3 region has 16 residues. V shed 1 base and J shed 4 bases, with 16 bases lying between them. As DNA, the CDR3 is TGCGCCAGCAGCCAAGGGCAGGGCAAGATCGGCTATGGCTACACCTTC. Its translation: CASSQGQGKIGYGYTF.

The rearrangement joins TRBV24-1 to TRBJ2-1; tentatively, D is TRBD2 (6 bases). CDR1 and CDR2 from the germline V gene are KGHDR and SFDVKD. Trimming shortened V by 3 bases and J by 10 bases, and 15 bases separated the two germline ends. The CDR3 covers 14 residues. The CDR3 here is CATSDPGTSREQFF. The CDR3 nucleotides read TGTGCCACCAGTGATCCAGGGACTTCCCGCGAGCAGTTCTTC.

The gene calls are TRBV28 and TRBJ1-4, with D tentatively TRBD1 (6 bases). CDR1 is MDHEN and CDR2 is SYDVKM in the germline V gene. Trimming stripped 3 bases from V and 7 bases from J, with 15 bases between. The CDR3 has 15 amino acids. DNA of the CDR3: TGTGCCAGCAGTTTTGTAGGGAGGGGGAGTGAAAAACTGTTTTTT. Its translation is CASSFVGRGSEKLFF.

This clone was seen a few times. The chain has TRBV3-1 (or the pseudogene TRBV3-2) and TRBJ2-2, with 7 bases aligning to TRBD1. CDR1 is LGHDT, CDR2 YNNKEL, per germline (reference sequence). This CDR3 contains 15 residues. The junction had 3 bases not matched to a gene; V was cut back by 2 bases and J by 3 bases. The CDR3 DNA reads TGTGCCAGCAGCCAACCTAGGGGGCACACCGGGGAGCTGTTTTTT. This sequence encodes CASSQPRGHTGELFF.

The genes are TRBV18 and TRBJ1-1; tentatively, D is TRBD1 (5 bases). Trimming left V 0 bases short and J 2 bases short, with 10 bases between. The length of the CDR3 is 15 residues. Germline V lookup: CDR1 KGHSH, CDR2 LQKENI. The CDR3 DNA follows: TGTGCCAGCTCACCACCGTTCCAGGGAAACACTGAAGCTTTCTTT. Amino acid sequence: CASSPPFQGNTEAFF.

The chain joins TRBV7-8 to TRBJ2-3, with 7 bases lining up with TRBD2. CDR1 SGHVS and CDR2 FQNEAQ come from the germline V gene. The CDR3 is made up of 17 amino acids. J lost 0 bases, V lost 5 bases, and 11 bases had no gene match. CDR3 nucleotides: TGTGCCAGCAGCATTGGGGGGGGGACGGTTAGCACAGATACGCAGTATTTT. Translation: CASSIGGGTVSTDTQYF.

This clone has just one count. The chain has TRBV6-1 and TRBJ2-7; no clear D gene. This CDR3 is 12 amino acids long. The V and J ends lost 1 base and 4 bases respectively, with 5 bases between them. CDR1 is MNHNS and CDR2 is SASEGT in the germline V gene. The CDR3 sequence is CASSEVGYEQYF. The CDR3 DNA sequence: TGTGCCAGCAGTGAAGTCGGGTACGAGCAGTACTTC.

The rearrangement uses TRBV7-3 and TRBJ2-2, with D maybe TRBD2 (5 bases). Germline V gives CDR1 SGHTA, CDR2 FQGTGA. This CDR3 comprises 14 residues. Trimming shortened V by 5 bases and J by 7 bases, and 14 bases separated the two germline ends. The chain's CDR3 is CASSATRGDGELFF. CDR3 nucleotide sequence: TGTGCCAGCAGCGCAACTCGGGGTGACGGGGAGCTGTTTTTT.

This sequence joins TRBV7-8 and TRBJ1-5; weak D call: TRBD1 (5 bases). Germline CDR1 SGHVS, CDR2 FQNEAQ. The V end was cut by 2 bases, the J end by 2 bases, with 10 bases between. CDR3 length equals 15 residues. The CDR3 region has the DNA TGTGCCAGCAGCTTAACGGGGGTCGGCAATCAGCCCCAGCATTTT. Protein: CASSLTGVGNQPQHF. Full variable domain (missing parts from reference TRBV7-8 and TRBJ1-5): GAGVSQSPRYKVAKRGQDVALRCDPISGHVSLFWYQQALGQGPEFLTYFQNEAQLDKSGLPSDRFFAERPEGSVSTLKIQRTQQEDSAVYLCASSLTGVGNQPQHFGDGTRLSIL.

V usage is TRBV3-1 (or the pseudogene TRBV3-2) and J usage is TRBJ2-2; D ambiguous. Trimming shortened V by 4 bases and J by 2 bases, and 8 bases separated the two germline ends. Germline V gene sequence: CDR1 LGHDT, CDR2 YNNKEL (reference sequence). The CDR3 extends over 14 amino acids. This CDR3 is CASSPTTNTGELFF. The CDR3 DNA reads as TGTGCCAGCAGCCCGACAACAAACACCGGGGAGCTGTTTTTT.

This clone was seen just once. The rearrangement joins TRBV7-3 to TRBJ2-1; TRBD2 matches 10 bases. V lost 3 bases, J lost 6 bases, and 5 bases stayed unmatched. Per germline, CDR1 SGHTA and CDR2 FQGTGA. There are 15 residues in the CDR3. CDR3 in amino acids: CASSFAGTSVNEQFF. DNA of the CDR3: TGTGCCAGCAGCTTTGCCGGGACTAGCGTCAATGAGCAGTTCTTC.

The chain carries TRBV5-1 and TRBJ2-1, with TRBD2 identical over 10 bases. J lost 8 bases, V lost 7 bases, and 9 bases had no gene match. The CDR3 sequence is 14 residues long. Germline CDR1 and CDR2: SGHRS and YFSETQ. The CDR3 is CASGGLAGVDEQFF. Written as DNA, the CDR3 is TGCGCCAGCGGGGGCCTAGCGGGAGTGGATGAGCAGTTCTTC.

J is TRBJ2-1 and V is TRBV6-5, with no clear D. This CDR3 is 15 amino acids long. The germline gives CDR1 MNHEY, CDR2 SVGAGI. With 5 bases removed from V and 0 bases from J, the gap between germline ends came to 11 bases. CDR3 sequence: CASSKEKSSYNEQFF. The CDR3 DNA sequence: TGTGCCAGCAGTAAGGAGAAAAGCTCCTACAATGAGCAGTTCTTC.

The rearrangement links TRBV6-1 to TRBJ1-2; D remains unclear. Trimming cost V 5 bases and J 3 bases, with 10 bases left between them. The germline V gene has CDR1 MNHNS and CDR2 SASEGT. There are 13 residues in the CDR3. The CDR3 spells CASSPQPDYGYTF. The CDR3 nucleotides are TGTGCCAGCAGTCCCCAACCAGACTATGGCTACACCTTC.

This clone was seen a few times. The rearrangement uses TRBV30 and TRBJ1-6; the D is unclear. V was pared by 3 bases and J by 5 bases, with 14 bases between. CDR3 size: 15 residues. CDR1 and CDR2 from the germline V gene are GTSNPN and SVGIG (reference sequence). CDR3 protein: CAWRVHPTHNSPLHF. The CDR3 DNA follows: TGTGCCTGGAGGGTCCACCCGACTCATAATTCACCCCTCCACTTT.

The chain has TRBV5-1 and TRBJ1-5, with a weak D call TRBD1 (5 bases). The germline V and J ends were trimmed by 1 base and 4 bases, with 9 bases remaining between them. CDR1 is SGHRS and CDR2 is YFSETQ in the germline V gene. The CDR3 spans 14 residues. The CDR3 region has the DNA TGCGCCAGCAGCTTGTGGGGGGGGAATCAGCCCCAGCATTTT. It translates to CASSLWGGNQPQHF.